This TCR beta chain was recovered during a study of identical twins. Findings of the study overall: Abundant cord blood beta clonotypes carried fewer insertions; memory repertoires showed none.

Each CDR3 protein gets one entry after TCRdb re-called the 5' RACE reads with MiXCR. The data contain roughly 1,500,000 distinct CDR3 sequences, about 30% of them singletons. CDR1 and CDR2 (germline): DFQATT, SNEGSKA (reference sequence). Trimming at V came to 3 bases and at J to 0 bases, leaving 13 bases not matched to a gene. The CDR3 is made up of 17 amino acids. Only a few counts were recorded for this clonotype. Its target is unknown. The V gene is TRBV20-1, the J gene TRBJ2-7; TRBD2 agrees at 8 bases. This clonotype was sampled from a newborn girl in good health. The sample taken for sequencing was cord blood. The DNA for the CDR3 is TGCAGTGCTAGCCGGAGGGTGGGCGGGAGGAGCTCCTACGAGCAGTACTTC. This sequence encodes CSASRRVGGRSSYEQYF.